This T cell receptor (beta chain) was captured in a study of cytomegalovirus exposure and HLA in healthy donors. Looking at the study overall: Of 398 genotyped donors, roughly 86% clustered with self-reported Caucasian donors.

The V gene lost 7 bases and the J gene lost 8 bases, with 18 bases spanning the gap. CDR1 SEHNR and CDR2 FQNEAQ come from the germline V gene (reference sequence). CDR3 length equals 14 residues. General study results and limits: Earlier analysis found most TCR beta V segments productive about 87% or about 30% of the time. There was a cluster of highly shared sequence variants that was likely a sequencing artifact.

Remarks on this clone: No antigen is known for it.

This PCR relied on a set of 60 Vbeta primers and 13 Jbeta primers. The data were produced by immunoSEQ multiplex PCR, yet TCRdb's version contains in-frame clones alone and is incomplete. The repertoire includes about 160,000 clones, over 75% of them detected once, and about 1% sits in the top ten. This clonotype was obtained from a woman aged 45 to 65 in good health and CMV-seropositive. Source material: PBMCs. The chain joins TRBV7-9 to TRBJ2-1, with a weak D call TRBD2 (7 bases). The CDR3 loop is CASTRSRGAYEQFF. CDR3 nucleotides: TGTGCCAGCACCCGAAGCCGGGGGGCCTATGAGCAGTTCTTC.